This T cell receptor beta chain was sequenced during a study of shared clonotypes between healthy human individuals. Regarding the study as a whole: Among donors, the sharing of clonotypes was expected to be influenced by sequencing depth.

On this clone: Its specificity is unknown.

V lost 0 bases to trimming and J lost 7 bases, with 13 bases between them. The CDR3 has 15 amino acids. The germline CDR1 and CDR2 sequences are SGHRS and YFSETQ. Unsorted PBMC replicate PCRs drew on roughly 280 ng DNA, representing approximately 30,000 T cell genomes. The repertoire was sequenced with immunoSEQ multiplex PCR; TCRdb's copy has only in-frame clones and lacks some. The table includes about half a million clones, roughly 80% detected once. The donor cohort consisted entirely of Caucasian adults residing in Nashville, Tennessee. When samples were unsorted, about 90 million PBMCs were used for genomic DNA.

Sequencing input: PBMCs. The chain joins TRBV5-1 to TRBJ2-2; D not resolved. This TCR came from a middle-aged woman in good health. Some clones in this sample may be carry-over from other donors' samples. In DNA form, the CDR3 reads TGCGCCAGCAGCTTGGTTCCTGGATTAGGCGGGGAGCTGTTTTTT. Amino acid sequence: CASSLVPGLGGELFF.